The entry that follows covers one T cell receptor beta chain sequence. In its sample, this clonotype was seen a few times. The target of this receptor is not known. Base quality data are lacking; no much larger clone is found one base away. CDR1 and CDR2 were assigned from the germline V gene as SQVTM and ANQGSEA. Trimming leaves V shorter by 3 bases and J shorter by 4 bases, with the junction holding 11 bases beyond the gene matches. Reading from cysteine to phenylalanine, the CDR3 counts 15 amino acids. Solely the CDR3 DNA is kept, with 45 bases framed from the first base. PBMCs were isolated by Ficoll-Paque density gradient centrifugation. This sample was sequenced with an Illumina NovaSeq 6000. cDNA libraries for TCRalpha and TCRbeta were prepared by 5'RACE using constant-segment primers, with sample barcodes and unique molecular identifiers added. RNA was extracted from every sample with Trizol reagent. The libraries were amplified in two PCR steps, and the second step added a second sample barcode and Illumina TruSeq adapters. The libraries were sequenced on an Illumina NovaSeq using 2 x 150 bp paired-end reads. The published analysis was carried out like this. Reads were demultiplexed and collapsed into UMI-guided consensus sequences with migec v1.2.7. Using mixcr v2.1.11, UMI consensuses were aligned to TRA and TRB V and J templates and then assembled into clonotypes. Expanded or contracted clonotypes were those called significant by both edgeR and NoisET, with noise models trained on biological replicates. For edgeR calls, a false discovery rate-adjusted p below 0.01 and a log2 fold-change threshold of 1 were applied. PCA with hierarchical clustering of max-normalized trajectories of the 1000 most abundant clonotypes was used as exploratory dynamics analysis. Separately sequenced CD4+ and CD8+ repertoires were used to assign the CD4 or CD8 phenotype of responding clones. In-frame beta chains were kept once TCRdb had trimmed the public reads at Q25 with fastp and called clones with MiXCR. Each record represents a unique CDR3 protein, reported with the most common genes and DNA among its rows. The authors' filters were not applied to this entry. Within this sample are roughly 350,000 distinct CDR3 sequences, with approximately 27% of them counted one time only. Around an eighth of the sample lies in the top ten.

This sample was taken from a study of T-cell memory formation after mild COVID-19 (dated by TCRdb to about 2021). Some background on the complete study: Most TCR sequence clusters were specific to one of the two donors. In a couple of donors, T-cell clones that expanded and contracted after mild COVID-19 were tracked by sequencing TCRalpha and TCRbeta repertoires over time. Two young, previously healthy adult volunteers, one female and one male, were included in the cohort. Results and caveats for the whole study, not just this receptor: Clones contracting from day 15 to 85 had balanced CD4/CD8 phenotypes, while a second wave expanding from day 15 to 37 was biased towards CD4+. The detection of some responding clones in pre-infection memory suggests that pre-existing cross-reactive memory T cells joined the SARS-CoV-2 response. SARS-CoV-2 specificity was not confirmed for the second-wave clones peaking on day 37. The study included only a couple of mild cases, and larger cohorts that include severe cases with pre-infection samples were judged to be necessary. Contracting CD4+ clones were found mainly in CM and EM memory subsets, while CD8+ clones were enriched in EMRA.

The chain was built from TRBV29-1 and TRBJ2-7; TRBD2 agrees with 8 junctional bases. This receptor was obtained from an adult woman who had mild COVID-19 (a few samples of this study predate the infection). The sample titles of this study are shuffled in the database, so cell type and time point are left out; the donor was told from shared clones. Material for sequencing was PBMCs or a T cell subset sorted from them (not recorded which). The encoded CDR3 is CSVDSSGELNYEQYF. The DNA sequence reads TGCAGCGTTGACAGTAGCGGGGAATTAAATTACGAGCAGTACTTC.